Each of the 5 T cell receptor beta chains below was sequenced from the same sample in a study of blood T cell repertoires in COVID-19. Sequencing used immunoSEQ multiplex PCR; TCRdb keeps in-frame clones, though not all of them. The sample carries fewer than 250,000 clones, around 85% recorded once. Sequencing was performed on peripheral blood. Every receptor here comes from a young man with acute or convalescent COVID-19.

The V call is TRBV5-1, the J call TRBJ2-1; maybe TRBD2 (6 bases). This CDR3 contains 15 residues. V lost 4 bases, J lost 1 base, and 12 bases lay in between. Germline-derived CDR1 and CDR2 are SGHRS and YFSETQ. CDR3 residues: CASSVGGESYNEQFF. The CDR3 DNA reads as TGCGCCAGCAGCGTCGGGGGAGAGTCCTACAATGAGCAGTTCTTC.

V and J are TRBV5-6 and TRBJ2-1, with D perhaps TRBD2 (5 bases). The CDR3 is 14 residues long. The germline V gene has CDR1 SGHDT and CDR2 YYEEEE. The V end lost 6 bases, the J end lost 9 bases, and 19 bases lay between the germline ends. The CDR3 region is CASTAGVQWGEQFF. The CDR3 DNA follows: TGTGCCAGCACAGCCGGGGTCCAATGGGGTGAGCAGTTCTTC. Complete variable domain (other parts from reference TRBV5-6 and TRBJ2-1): DAGVTQSPTHLIKTRGQQVTLRCSPKSGHDTVSWYQQALGQGPQFIFQYYEEEERQRGNFPDRFSGHQFPNYSSELNVNALLLGDSALYLCASTAGVQWGEQFFGPGTRLTVL.

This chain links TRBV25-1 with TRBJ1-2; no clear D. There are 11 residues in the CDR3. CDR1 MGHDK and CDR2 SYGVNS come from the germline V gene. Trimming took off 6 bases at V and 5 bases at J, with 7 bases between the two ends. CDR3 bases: TGTGCCAGCAGCGAGTATTATGGCTACACCTTC. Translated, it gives CASSEYYGYTF.

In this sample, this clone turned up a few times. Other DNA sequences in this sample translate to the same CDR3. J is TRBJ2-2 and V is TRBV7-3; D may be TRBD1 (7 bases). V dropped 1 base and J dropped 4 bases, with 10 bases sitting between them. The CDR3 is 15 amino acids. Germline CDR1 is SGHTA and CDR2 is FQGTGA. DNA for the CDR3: TGTGCCAGCAGCTTAAATCAGGGGGGCACCGGGGAGCTGTTTTTT. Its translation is CASSLNQGGTGELFF.

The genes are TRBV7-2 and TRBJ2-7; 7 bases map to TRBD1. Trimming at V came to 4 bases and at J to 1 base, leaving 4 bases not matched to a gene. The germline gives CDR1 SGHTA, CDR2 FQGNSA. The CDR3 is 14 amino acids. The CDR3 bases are TGTGCCAGCAGCTGGGACAGAAGATCCTACGAGCAGTACTTC. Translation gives CASSWDRRSYEQYF.